The present TCR beta chain was sequenced within a study of T cell responses to AZD1222 COVID-19 vaccine. Second-dose intervals near 4 or 12 weeks were combined. Generated by immunoSEQ multiplex PCR, the TCRdb table keeps only in-frame clones and is missing some. The sample carries 100,000 to 120,000 clones, less than 95% recorded once. The CDR3 runs to 15 residues. Germline lookup yields CDR1 MNHEY and CDR2 SMNVEV (reference sequence). After removal of 8 bases from V and 7 bases from J, the junction contained 14 bases not matched to a gene. Broader study findings: White British donors predominated, females outnumbered males, and clonal diversity was possibly underestimated.

A remark on this clone: Its antigen is unidentified.

This clonotype was sampled from an adult who received the AZD1222 COVID-19 vaccine. The specimen was peripheral blood, collected 28 days after the second AZD1222 dose. The V and J genes are TRBV27 and TRBJ1-1, with TRBD1 matching 9 bases. The CDR3 coding sequence is TGTGCCAGCGGTCGCACAGGGGGCTGGGGAGTTGAAGCTTTCTTT. Amino acid sequence: CASGRTGGWGVEAFF.